This T cell receptor (beta chain) came from a study of cytomegalovirus exposure and HLA in healthy donors. About the study: Falling in the Caucasian-associated ancestry cluster were roughly 86% of approximately 400 genotyped donors.

PCR employed 60 Vbeta and 13 Jbeta primers. Repertoires were generated with immunoSEQ multiplex PCR, while TCRdb's copy carries only in-frame clones and drops some. The data hold approximately 270,000 clones, with approximately 80% observed a single time. Regarding the study as a whole: The authors later found TCR association rates varying by HLA locus, with DRB1 most and HLA-C fewest. A cluster of highly shared sequence variants was likely a sequencing artifact. Some public TCRs appeared in many individuals, while most sequences were rare.

This CDR3 spans 12 amino acids. V lost 6 bases, J lost 6 bases, and 11 bases lay in between. The germline V gene encodes CDR1 MNHEY and CDR2 SMNVEV (reference sequence). This clone was recorded only once. Its antigen is not identified. Input material: PBMCs. The V and J genes are TRBV27 and TRBJ1-1; D may be TRBD1 (6 bases). The source of this sequence is a girl aged 2 to 9 in good health and CMV-seronegative. The CDR3 nucleotides read TGTGCCAGCAGACAGGGTAAGGCTGAAGCTTTCTTT. Protein sequence: CASRQGKAEAFF.